These 7 T cell receptor beta chains share one sample of origin, sequenced in a study of regulatory and conventional T cells in RAG deficiency. Blood CD4+ CD25-low CD127-high conventional T cells supplied the genomic DNA template. Profiling relied on immunoSEQ multiplex PCR, and the TCRdb table lists in-frame clones only, not all of them. The repertoire consists of some 30,000 clones, with approximately 96% occurring once and the leading ten covering roughly 0.35%. The data were also submitted as part of a second study, on regulatory T cells. In that study: The primer mix had 52 TRBV and 13 TRBJ primers.

The sequenced material came from CD25- CD4+ T cells sorted from blood. These receptors all stem from a human donor in good health.

V gene TRBV14 combines with J gene TRBJ1-5; tentative D call: TRBD1 (5 bases). Germline V gene sequence: CDR1 SGHDN, CDR2 FVKESK. The length of the CDR3 is 15 residues. V was cut by 1 base and J by 0 bases, with 7 bases left in between. The CDR3 DNA follows: TGTGCCAGCAGCCAAGCTGGGGCTAGCAATCAGCCCCAGCATTTT. Its translation: CASSQAGASNQPQHF.

This clone was recorded only once. The rearrangement links TRBV6-6 to TRBJ2-5; weak D call: TRBD2 (6 bases). Germline CDR1 MNHNY, CDR2 SVGAGI (reference sequence). The CDR3 is 15 amino acids. V dropped 0 bases and J dropped 2 bases, with 10 bases sitting between them. The CDR3 DNA sequence: TGTGCCAGCAGTTACTCCCCGACTAGTCAAGAGACCCAGTACTTC. Its protein is CASSYSPTSQETQYF.

The V gene is TRBV4-1, the J gene TRBJ2-5; D possibly corresponds to TRBD2 (7 bases). The V and J ends lost 0 bases and 1 base respectively, with 15 bases between them. This CDR3 contains 17 residues. Germline V gene lookup returns CDR1 MGHRA and CDR2 YSYEKL. Here the CDR3 reads CASSQDRGATLQETQYF. DNA for the CDR3: TGCGCCAGCAGCCAAGATCGGGGGGCCACACTCCAAGAGACCCAGTACTTC.

The chain carries TRBV19 and TRBJ2-7, with 10 bases fitting TRBD1. V lost 1 base to trimming and J lost 0 bases; unmatched junction nucleotides: 9. The CDR3 runs 18 residues. CDR1 and CDR2 (germline): LNHDA, SQIVND (reference sequence). CDR3 sequence: CASSIARTGGSNSYEQYF. In nucleotides, the CDR3 is TGTGCCAGTAGTATAGCTAGGACAGGGGGGAGTAACTCCTACGAGCAGTACTTC. Looking up the rest from reference TRBV19 and TRBJ2-7 gives the full variable domain: DGGITQSPKYLFRKEGQNVTLSCEQNLNHDAMYWYRQDPGQGLRLIYYSQIVNDFQKGDIAEGYSVSREKKESFPLTVTSAQKNPTAFYLCASSIARTGGSNSYEQYFGPGTRLTVT.

CDR3 in amino acids: CASSAGTSGPYEQYF. The DNA for the CDR3 is TGTGCCAGCAGCGCCGGGACTAGCGGACCCTACGAGCAGTACTTC. This chain uses TRBV9 with TRBJ2-5, with 11 bases aligning to TRBD2. Near its end, the DNA agrees better with TRBJ2-7, so the J call may be wrong. Germline V gene sequence: CDR1 SGDLS, CDR2 YYNGEE. This CDR3 is built from 15 residues.

The rearrangement uses TRBV18 and TRBJ1-6, with 7 bases that match TRBD1. V shed 6 bases and J 6 bases; nucleotides not matched to a gene: 5. This CDR3 is 14 amino acids long. CDR1 is KGHSH, CDR2 LQKENI, per germline. As DNA, the CDR3 is TGTGCCAGCTCCCCAGGGACAGTTAATTCACCCCTCCACTTT. This encodes CASSPGTVNSPLHF.

The chain has TRBV7-2 and TRBJ2-7, with 7 bases lining up with TRBD2. CDR1 and CDR2 (germline): SGHTA, FQGNSA. This CDR3 comprises 14 residues. After removal of 2 bases from V and 5 bases from J, the junction contained 6 bases not matched to a gene. The CDR3 region is CASSLQAGSHEQYF. Written as DNA, the CDR3 is TGTGCCAGCAGCTTACAAGCGGGGTCCCACGAGCAGTACTTC.